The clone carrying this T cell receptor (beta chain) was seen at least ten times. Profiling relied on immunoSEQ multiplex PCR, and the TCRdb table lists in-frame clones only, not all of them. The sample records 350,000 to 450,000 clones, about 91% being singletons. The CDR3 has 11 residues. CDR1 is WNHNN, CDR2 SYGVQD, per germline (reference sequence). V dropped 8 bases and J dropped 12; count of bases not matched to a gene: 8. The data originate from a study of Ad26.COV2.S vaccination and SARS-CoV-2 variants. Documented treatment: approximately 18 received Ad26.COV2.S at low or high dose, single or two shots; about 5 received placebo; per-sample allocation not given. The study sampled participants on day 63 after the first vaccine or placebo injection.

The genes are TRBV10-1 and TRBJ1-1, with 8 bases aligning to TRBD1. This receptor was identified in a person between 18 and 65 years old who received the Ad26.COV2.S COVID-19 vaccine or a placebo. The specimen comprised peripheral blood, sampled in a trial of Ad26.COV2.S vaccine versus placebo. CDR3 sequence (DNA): TGCGCCAGCGCCGGACAGGGACCGTCTTTCTTT. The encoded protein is CASAGQGPSFF.